The 24 T cell receptor beta chains below come from one sample, sequenced in a study of human T cells and chemical hapten exposure. The time point here: patch test 2, 6 weeks after DPC sensitization. Treatment: therapeutic diphenylcyclopropenone sensitization with weekly scalp DPC. TCRdb re-called the RACE reads with MiXCR, one entry per CDR3 protein. The sample contains 95,000 or so distinct CDR3 sequences, roughly 11% of which appear only once. This material consisted of whole blood, taken in connection with sensitization to the hapten diphenylcyclopropenone (DPC). The receptor set was obtained from a woman aged 40 to 49 with alopecia areata. Some clones in this sample may be carry-over from other donors' samples.

This clonotype was recorded only once. The CDR3 DNA is TGTGCCAGCAGTGACGGGCAGACGTCCGAGCAGTACTTC. Its translation: CASSDGQTSEQYF. The chain employs TRBV6-4 and TRBJ2-7; D unresolved. The V and J ends lost 2 bases and 6 bases respectively, with 11 bases between them. CDR1 is MRHNA and CDR2 is SNTAGT in the germline V gene. This CDR3 contains 13 residues.

This clonotype was counted ten times or more. The CDR3 coding sequence is TGTGCCAGCAGTACTGCAGGGGTAAACATTCAGTACTTC. Its translation: CASSTAGVNIQYF. The chain couples TRBV6-6 to TRBJ2-4; D might be TRBD1 (6 bases). Trimming left V 5 bases short and J 6 bases short, with 11 bases between. The germline V gene encodes CDR1 MNHNY and CDR2 SVGAGI (reference sequence). The CDR3 is made up of 13 amino acids.

This clonotype was counted a few times. The chain combines TRBV7-9 with TRBJ1-2; weak D call: TRBD1 (5 bases). This CDR3 has 13 residues. Germline values: CDR1 SEHNR, CDR2 FQNEAQ (reference sequence). Trimming removed 5 bases from V and 8 bases from J, with 15 bases in between. The CDR3: CASSPTGQYGYTF. CDR3 DNA: TGTGCCAGCAGCCCCACGGGGCAGTACGGCTACACCTTC.

The chain carries TRBV29-1 and TRBJ1-5, with D uncertain. This CDR3 is built from 13 residues. V lost 4 bases and J lost 0, with 7 bases in between. CDR1 and CDR2 from the germline V gene are SQVTM and ANQGSEA. The CDR3 here is CSVAGDSNQPQHF. As DNA, the CDR3 is TGCAGCGTTGCTGGGGATAGCAATCAGCCCCAGCATTTT.

This clonotype has only a few counts. This sequence joins TRBV24-1 and TRBJ2-3; 14 bases are shared with TRBD2. V was pared by 2 bases and J by 4 bases, with 7 bases of the junction left unmatched. Germline CDR1 and CDR2: KGHDR and SFDVKD. CDR3 length: 18 amino acids. CDR3 DNA: TGTGCCACCAGTGATTCCGGGACTAGCGGGAGAGGGCCAGATACGCAGTATTTT. Its protein is CATSDSGTSGRGPDTQYF.

This clonotype was detected many times. The J gene is TRBJ2-2, the V gene TRBV14, with a possible D match to TRBD2 (5 bases). Germline V gives CDR1 SGHDN, CDR2 FVKESK. The CDR3 has 18 residues. Trimming shortened V by 6 bases and J by 0 bases, and 20 bases separated the two germline ends. DNA of the CDR3: TGTGCCAGCAGACGGAGGCACGGGATTGATTCGAACACCGGGGAGCTGTTTTTT. Its protein product is CASRRRHGIDSNTGELFF.

This clonotype appeared many times. The genes are TRBV12-3 or TRBV12-4 and TRBJ2-5; 11 positions agree with TRBD2. V dropped 1 base and J dropped 0; count of bases not matched to a gene: 1. The CDR3 totals 16 residues. The CDR3 DNA reads TGTGCCAGCAGTTTAGGACTAGCGGGAAACCAAGAGACCCAGTACTTC. Residues: CASSLGLAGNQETQYF.

In this sample, this clonotype turned up many times. This chain links TRBV4-1 with TRBJ2-6; D unresolved. V lost 0 bases to trimming and J lost 2 bases, with 5 bases between them. The CDR3 has 15 amino acids. CDR1 MGHRA and CDR2 YSYEKL come from the germline V gene. CDR3 region: CASSQDLPGANVLTF. In DNA, the CDR3 is TGCGCCAGCAGCCAAGATCTTCCTGGGGCCAACGTCCTGACTTTC.

Ten or more counts support this clonotype. The chain joins TRBV28 to TRBJ2-2; D ambiguous. The germline CDR1 and CDR2 sequences are MDHEN and SYDVKM. Trimming took 5 bases from V and 3 from J, leaving 10 bases between them. The CDR3 is 14 amino acids. Here the CDR3 reads CASSLTVYTGELFF. DNA of the CDR3: TGTGCCAGCAGTCTCACCGTGTACACCGGGGAGCTGTTTTTT.

The V gene is TRBV5-4, the J gene TRBJ2-2; TRBD2 aligns across 16 bases. The V gene end was trimmed by 4 bases and the J gene end by 6 bases; junction bases not matched to a gene: 3. Germline V CDR1 and CDR2: SGHNT, YYREEE (reference sequence). The length of the CDR3 is 16 residues. Here the CDR3 DNA reads TGTGCCAGCAGCCCCGGGACTAGCGGGAGGGCCGGGGAGCTGTTTTTT. Translation: CASSPGTSGRAGELFF.

This chain uses TRBV29-1 with TRBJ2-7, with 8 bases matching TRBD2. V shed 7 bases and J 0 bases; nucleotides not matched to a gene: 2. Germline V gene sequence: CDR1 SQVTM, CDR2 ANQGSEA. The CDR3 is 12 amino acids. The CDR3 loop is CSASGSSYEQYF. The CDR3 nucleotides read TGCAGCGCCAGCGGGAGCTCCTACGAGCAGTACTTC.

Here the CDR3 reads CASRLAGQTGELFF. CDR3 coding DNA: TGCGCCAGCAGACTAGCGGGCCAGACCGGGGAGCTGTTTTTT. V usage is TRBV5-1 and J usage is TRBJ2-2, with 9 bases that match TRBD2. The CDR3 consists of 14 residues. V was clipped by 5 bases and J by 5 bases; unmatched bases: 4. The germline V gene encodes CDR1 SGHRS and CDR2 YFSETQ.

The chain has TRBV4-1 and TRBJ2-1; 13 nucleotides line up with TRBD2. Germline loops: CDR1 MGHRA, CDR2 YSYEKL. CDR3 length equals 20 residues. Trimming took 2 bases from V and 6 from J; bases not matched to a gene: 16. This CDR3 reads CASSQSGGLAGSLVGNEQFF. The CDR3 nucleotides are TGCGCCAGCAGCCAATCCGGGGGACTAGCGGGATCCCTCGTCGGCAATGAGCAGTTCTTC.

This clonotype was observed many times. V is TRBV2 and J is TRBJ2-1, with D maybe TRBD2 (6 bases). The CDR3 has 14 amino acids. V was pared by 7 bases and J by 9 bases, with 19 bases between. Looked up from germline, CDR1 is SNHLY and CDR2 is FYNNEI. The CDR3 loop reads CASKVGGNKGEQFF. The DNA of the CDR3 is TGTGCCAGCAAGGTCGGCGGGAACAAGGGTGAGCAGTTCTTC.

This clonotype was detected many times. This chain links TRBV7-2 with TRBJ1-2; TRBD1 matches 7 bases. V lost 1 base, J lost 2 bases, and 7 bases stayed unmatched. The CDR3 has 16 residues. CDR1 is SGHTA and CDR2 is FQGNSA in the germline V gene. CDR3 DNA: TGTGCCAGCAGCTTAGAAACCGGGACAGTCAACTATGGCTACACCTTC. Translation gives CASSLETGTVNYGYTF.

The table lists this clonotype with a few counts. The rearrangement joins TRBV27 to TRBJ1-6; D gene uncertain. V shed 1 base and J shed 3 bases, with 10 bases lying between them. The CDR3 is 16 amino acids. Per the germline V gene, CDR1 is MNHEY and CDR2 is SMNVEV (reference sequence). For the CDR3, the DNA is TGTGCCAGCAGTTTATGGCACCCCAACTATAATTCACCCCTCCACTTT. Encoded protein: CASSLWHPNYNSPLHF.

This clonotype was picked up a small number of times. This chain joins TRBV7-2 and TRBJ2-3; TRBD1 might be the D (5 bases). The CDR3 has 18 amino acids. Germline V gene lookup returns CDR1 SGHTA and CDR2 FQGNSA. The ends were cut back, 1 base at V and 0 bases at J, with 17 bases in the middle. This CDR3 reads CASSLVGSGHPSTDTQYF. The CDR3 DNA sequence: TGTGCCAGCAGCTTAGTGGGATCCGGACACCCTAGCACAGATACGCAGTATTTT. Drawing the rest from reference TRBV7-2 and TRBJ2-3, the complete variable domain is GAGVSQSPSNKVTEKGKDVELRCDPISGHTALYWYRQSLGQGLEFLIYFQGNSAPDKSGLPSDRFSAERTGGSVSTLTIQRTQQEDSAVYLCASSLVGSGHPSTDTQYFGPGTRLTVL.

This clonotype was observed at least ten times. The gene calls are TRBV28 and TRBJ1-5; D is perhaps TRBD1 (6 bases). The CDR3 runs to 14 residues. V lost 5 bases to trimming and J lost 7 bases, with 15 bases between them. Germline CDR1 reads MDHEN; CDR2 reads SYDVKM. The CDR3 is CASSPYRVRQPQHF. CDR3 sequence (DNA): TGTGCCAGCAGTCCATACAGGGTCCGGCAGCCCCAGCATTTT.

V and J are TRBV20-1 and TRBJ1-5; no firm D call. The V end lost 1 base, the J end lost 1 base, and 8 bases lay between the germline ends. This CDR3 is 14 amino acids long. The germline V gene has CDR1 DFQATT and CDR2 SNEGSKA (reference sequence). The CDR3 bases are TGCAGTGCTAGAGTGATGGACAGCAATCAGCCCCAGCATTTT. This encodes CSARVMDSNQPQHF.

This clonotype was observed a few times. This chain joins TRBV28 and TRBJ1-1; a possible D gene is TRBD1 (5 bases). CDR1 is MDHEN and CDR2 is SYDVKM in the germline V gene. The CDR3 is made up of 14 amino acids. V gave up 3 bases and J gave up 1 base, with 9 bases separating them. CDR3 loop: CASSFPDRNTEAFF. The CDR3 coding sequence is TGTGCCAGCAGTTTTCCCGACAGGAACACTGAAGCTTTCTTT.

This clonotype was observed a handful of times. The chain combines TRBV7-8 with TRBJ2-3, with unresolved D. Trimming removed 5 bases at V and 0 bases at J, with 9 bases between. CDR1 and CDR2 (germline): SGHVS, FQNEAQ. This CDR3 has 14 amino acids. The CDR3 loop is CASSPSVSTDTQYF. The CDR3 DNA is TGTGCCAGCAGCCCTTCCGTAAGCACAGATACGCAGTATTTT.

The rearrangement links TRBV6-5 to TRBJ1-5; TRBD1 is a possible D gene (6 bases). Germline CDR1 reads MNHEY; CDR2 reads SVGAGI. The CDR3 sequence is 12 residues long. The ends were cut back, 8 bases at V and 5 bases at J, with 10 bases in the middle. This chain's CDR3 is CASGPGDQPQHF. The CDR3 DNA sequence: TGTGCCAGCGGGCCAGGGGATCAGCCCCAGCATTTT.

The chain combines TRBV9 with TRBJ2-7; 7 bases line up with TRBD2. The CDR3 extends over 16 amino acids. Looked up from germline, CDR1 is SGDLS and CDR2 is YYNGEE. J lost 2 bases, V lost 0 bases, and 8 bases had no gene match. In DNA, the CDR3 is TGTGCCAGCAGCGTAGGCGTGTTAGCGGGCGCCTACGAGCAGTACTTC. Amino acid sequence: CASSVGVLAGAYEQYF.

This clonotype turned up a few times. V and J are TRBV7-2 and TRBJ1-1; D gene unclear. Germline CDR1 reads SGHTA; CDR2 reads FQGNSA. CDR3 length equals 14 residues. Trimming stripped 5 bases from V and 4 bases from J, with 14 bases between. CDR3 in amino acids: CASSPAGKTTEAFF. Here the CDR3 DNA reads TGTGCCAGCAGCCCCGCCGGGAAGACCACTGAAGCTTTCTTT.